This T cell receptor beta chain was profiled in a study of T-cell memory formation after mild COVID-19. The authors produced TCR alpha and TCR beta cDNA libraries with sample barcodes and UMIs by 5'RACE using constant-segment primers. TCRdb itself ran the 5' RACE reads through MiXCR, one entry per CDR3 protein. This table holds 180,000 or so distinct CDR3 sequences, about a sixth found once. Germline CDR1 and CDR2: KGHDR and SFDVKD. The CDR3 has 16 amino acids. The V segment lost 6 bases and the J segment 4 bases; nucleotides outside the gene matches: 6. Study results and caveats: Day 15 to 85 contracting clones showed balanced CD4/CD8; day 15 to 37 expanders favored CD4+. CD8+ contracting clones occupied EMRA, while CD4+ ones occupied mainly CM and EM.

The table lists this clonotype with many counts. Its antigen remains unidentified. The chain has TRBV24-1 and TRBJ2-3; 13 bases are shared with TRBD2. The sequenced material came from PBMCs or a T cell subset sorted from them (not recorded which). This clonotype originated in an adult woman who had mild COVID-19 (a few samples of this study predate the infection). Cell type and time point are not known. The CDR3 DNA reads TGTGCCACCAGTCCGAGACTAGCGGGGGGAGCAGATACGCAGTATTTT. This codes for CATSPRLAGGADTQYF.